These 4 T cell receptor beta chains share one sample of origin, sequenced in a study of early T cells in non-severe SARS-CoV-2 infection. TCRdb re-analysed the 5' RACE reads in MiXCR, keeping a single row per CDR3 protein. The profile covers roughly 63,000 distinct CDR3 sequences, with around 12% appearing a single time and 3.5% to 4.5% taken by the ten largest. Sequencing was done on a sample of whole blood. These TCRs come from an adult who was a healthcare worker with PCR-confirmed SARS-CoV-2 infection or an uninfected control (not recorded which).

V gene TRBV6-5 combines with J gene TRBJ1-1; the D gene is possibly TRBD1 (5 bases). Deletions cut 2 bases from V and 1 base from J, with 11 bases between. Per the germline V gene, CDR1 is MNHEY and CDR2 is SVGAGI. The CDR3 is 15 amino acids. CDR3 bases: TGTGCCAGCAGTTACCTCCAGGGCGAGAACACTGAAGCTTTCTTT. Translating gives CASSYLQGENTEAFF.

This clonotype was found a few times. The CDR3 loop is CASSIRLQETYTQYF. The CDR3 nucleotides read TGTGCCAGTAGTATCCGCCTACAGGAGACATATACGCAGTATTTT. The V and J genes are TRBV19 and TRBJ2-3, with a possible D match to TRBD1 (5 bases). The CDR3 contains 15 residues. The germline CDR1 and CDR2 sequences are LNHDA and SQIVND (reference sequence). Between the trimmed V and J ends, which lost 3 bases and 7 bases, there was a span of 17 bases.

The genes are TRBV20-1 and TRBJ2-1; D unresolved. V was cut by 3 bases and J by 3 bases, with 15 bases left in between. There are 15 residues in the CDR3. The germline CDR1 and CDR2 sequences are DFQATT and SNEGSKA (reference sequence). This chain's CDR3 is CSASPSRAYYNEQFF. CDR3 nucleotides: TGCAGTGCTAGTCCTTCACGGGCCTACTACAATGAGCAGTTCTTC.

The V and J genes are TRBV20-1 and TRBJ2-7; either TRBD1 or TRBD2 may fit D (5 bases each). The germline gives CDR1 DFQATT, CDR2 SNEGSKA (reference sequence). The V end lost 5 bases, the J end lost 4 bases, and 18 bases lay between the germline ends. The CDR3 runs to 14 residues. The DNA of the CDR3 is TGCAGTGCTCGACCCCGGGGCAGGCCTTACGAGCAGTACTTC. It translates to CSARPRGRPYEQYF.